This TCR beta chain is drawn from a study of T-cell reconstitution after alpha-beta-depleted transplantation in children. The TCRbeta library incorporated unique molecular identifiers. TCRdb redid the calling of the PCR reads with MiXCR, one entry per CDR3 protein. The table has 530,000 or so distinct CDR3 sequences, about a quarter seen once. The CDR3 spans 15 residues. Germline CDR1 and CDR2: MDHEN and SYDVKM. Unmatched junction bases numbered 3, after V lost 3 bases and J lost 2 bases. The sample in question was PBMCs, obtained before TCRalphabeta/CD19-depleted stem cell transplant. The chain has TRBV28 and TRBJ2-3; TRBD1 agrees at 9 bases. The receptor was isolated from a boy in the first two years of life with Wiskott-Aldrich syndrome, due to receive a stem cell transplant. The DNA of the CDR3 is TGTGCCAGCAGTTTTCGGGACAGGGACACAGATACGCAGTATTTT. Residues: CASSFRDRDTDTQYF.